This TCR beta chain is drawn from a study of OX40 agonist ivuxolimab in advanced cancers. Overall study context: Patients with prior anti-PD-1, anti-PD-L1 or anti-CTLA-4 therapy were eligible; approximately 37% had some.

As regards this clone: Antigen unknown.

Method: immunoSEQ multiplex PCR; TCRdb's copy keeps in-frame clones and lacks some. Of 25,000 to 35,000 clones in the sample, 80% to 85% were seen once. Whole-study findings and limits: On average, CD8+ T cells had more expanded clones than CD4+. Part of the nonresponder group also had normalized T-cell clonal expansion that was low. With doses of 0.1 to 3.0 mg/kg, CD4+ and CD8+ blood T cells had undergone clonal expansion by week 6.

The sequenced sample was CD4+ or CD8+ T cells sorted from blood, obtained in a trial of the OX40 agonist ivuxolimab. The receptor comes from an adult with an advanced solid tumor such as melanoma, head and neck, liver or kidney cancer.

The CDR3 loop reads CASSSNRESYNEQFF. As DNA, the CDR3 is TGTGCCAGCAGCTCAAACAGAGAATCCTACAATGAGCAGTTCTTC. The chain has TRBV7-3 and TRBJ2-1, with unresolved D. This CDR3 region has 15 residues. Looked up from germline, CDR1 is SGHTA and CDR2 is FQGTGA. Deletions cut 4 bases from V and 1 base from J, with 11 bases between.